This TCR beta chain was found in a study of CD8+ T cells in alopecia areata. Sequencing templates came from extracted RNA that was reverse transcribed into cDNA. The method was immunoSEQ multiplex PCR; TCRdb's version includes in-frame clones alone and lacks a portion of them. The sample contains about 110,000 clones, 55% to 70% of which appear only once. The CDR3 contains 14 residues. Germline CDR1 MDHEN, CDR2 SYDVKM. V lost 8 bases to trimming and J lost 3 bases; unmatched junction nucleotides: 7. The clonotype originates from a human donor with alopecia areata. The gene calls are TRBV28 and TRBJ2-1, with 7 bases lining up with TRBD1. The material sequenced was NKG2D-low CD8+ T cells sorted from blood. The CDR3 DNA sequence: TGTGCCAGCCATACTACAGGGGTCTACAATGAGCAGTTCTTC. It codes for CASHTTGVYNEQFF.